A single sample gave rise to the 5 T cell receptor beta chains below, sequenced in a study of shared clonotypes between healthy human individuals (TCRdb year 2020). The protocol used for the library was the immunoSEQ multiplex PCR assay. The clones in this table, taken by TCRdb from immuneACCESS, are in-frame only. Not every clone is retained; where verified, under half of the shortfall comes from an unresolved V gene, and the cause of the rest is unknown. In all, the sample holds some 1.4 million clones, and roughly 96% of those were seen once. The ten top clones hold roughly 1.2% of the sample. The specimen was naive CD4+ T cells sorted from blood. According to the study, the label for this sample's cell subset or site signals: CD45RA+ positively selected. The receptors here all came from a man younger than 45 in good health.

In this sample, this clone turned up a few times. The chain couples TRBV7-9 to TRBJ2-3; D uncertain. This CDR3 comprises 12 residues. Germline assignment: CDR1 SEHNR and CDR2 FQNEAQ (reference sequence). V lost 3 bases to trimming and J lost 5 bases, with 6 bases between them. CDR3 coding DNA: TGTGCCAGCAGCTTCTGGGGAGATACGCAGTATTTT. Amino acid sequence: CASSFWGDTQYF.

For the CDR3, the DNA is TGCGCCAGCAGCTTGGACAGAAGCTCTGGGGCCAACGTCCTGACTTTC. Its protein is CASSLDRSSGANVLTF. The chain couples TRBV5-1 to TRBJ2-6; D is unresolved. CDR1 and CDR2 (germline): SGHRS, YFSETQ. The CDR3 length is 16 residues. With 0 bases removed from V and 0 bases from J, the gap between germline ends came to 7 bases.

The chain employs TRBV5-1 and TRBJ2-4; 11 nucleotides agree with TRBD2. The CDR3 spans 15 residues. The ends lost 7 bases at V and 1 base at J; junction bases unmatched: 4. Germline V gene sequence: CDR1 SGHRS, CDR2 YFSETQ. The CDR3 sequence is CASLLAGEAKNIQYF. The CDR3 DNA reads TGCGCCAGCTTACTAGCGGGAGAGGCCAAAAACATTCAGTACTTC. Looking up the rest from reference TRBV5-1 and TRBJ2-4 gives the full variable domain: KAGVTQTPRYLIKTRGQQVTLSCSPISGHRSVSWYQQTPGQGLQFLFEYFSETQRNKGNFPGRFSGRQFSNSRSEMNVSTLELGDSALYLCASLLAGEAKNIQYFGAGTRLSVL.

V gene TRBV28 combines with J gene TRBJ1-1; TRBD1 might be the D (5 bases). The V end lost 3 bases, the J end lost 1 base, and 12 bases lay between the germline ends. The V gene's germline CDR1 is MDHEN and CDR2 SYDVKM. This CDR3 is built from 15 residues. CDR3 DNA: TGTGCCAGCAGTTTTGGTACAGGAGGGAACACTGAAGCTTTCTTT. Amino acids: CASSFGTGGNTEAFF.

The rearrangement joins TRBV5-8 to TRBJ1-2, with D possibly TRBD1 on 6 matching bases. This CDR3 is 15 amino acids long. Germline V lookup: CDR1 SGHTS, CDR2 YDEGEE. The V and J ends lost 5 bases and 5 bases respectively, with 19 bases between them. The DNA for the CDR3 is TGTGCCAGCAGTAGAAGGGGGTCCGTGGGTTATGGCTACACCTTC. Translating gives CASSRRGSVGYGYTF. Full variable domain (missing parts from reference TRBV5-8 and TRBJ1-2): EAGVTQSPTHLIKTRGQQATLRCSPISGHTSVYWYQQALGLGLQFLLWYDEGEERNRGNFPPRFSGRQFPNYSSELNVNALELEDSALYLCASSRRGSVGYGYTFGSGTRLTVV.